These T cell receptor beta chains were read from a single sample in a study of blood T cell repertoires in COVID-19. Method: immunoSEQ multiplex PCR; TCRdb's copy keeps in-frame clones and lacks some. The sample lists approximately 300,000 clones, about 85% occurring once. The material sequenced was PBMCs or T cells enriched from blood (not recorded which). These receptors all stem from a woman aged 25-40 years who had recovered from COVID-19. Each CDR3 is given with its conserved first and last residue. D genes are given only for firm matches. Clone size is not always given. Where it is, it says once, few, many or a class for expanded clones.

>TRBJ1-4|TRBV3-1/TRBV3-2|-|-
TGTGCCAGCAGCCCCGGGGGGGCAACTAATGAAAAACTGTTTTTT
CASSPGGATNEKLFF
>TRBJ2-5|TRBV3-1/TRBV3-2|-|TRBD2
TGTGCCAGCAGCCCAGGACTAGCGGGAGAAGAGACCCAGTACTTC
CASSPGLAGEETQYF
>TRBJ1-4|TRBV30|-|-
TGTGCCTGGAGGGCCTTTTCGGGGGGGGATGAAAAACTGTTTTTT
CAWRAFSGGDEKLFF
>TRBJ2-7|TRBV5-1|once|TRBD2
TGCGCCAGCAGCTCGGGACTAGCGGGGGGCCTCCTCTACGAGCAGTACTTC
CASSSGLAGGLLYEQYF
>TRBJ1-2|TRBV4-2|-|TRBD1
TGTGCCAGCAGGAGGGACAGGGTCGGTCCTGGCTACACCTTC
CASRRDRVGPGYTF
>TRBJ1-1|TRBV7-2|-|TRBD1
TGTGCCAGCAGCCCACACCCCTTCCAGGGGGACACTGAAGCTTTCTTT
CASSPHPFQGDTEAFF
>TRBJ1-6|TRBV30|once|-
TGTGCCTGGAGTGCAGGGGTATCCTCCTATAATTCACCCCTCCACTTT
CAWSAGVSSYNSPLHF
>TRBJ2-5|TRBV9|-|TRBD2
TGTGCCAGCAGCGCGGGACTAACTCAAGAGACCCAGTACTTC
CASSAGLTQETQYF
>TRBJ2-1|TRBV9|-|TRBD2
TGTGCCAGCAGCGCTAGCGGGGGGGCCCACAATGAGCAGTTCTTC
CASSASGGAHNEQFF
>TRBJ1-4|TRBV10-3|-|TRBD1
TGTGCCACCCAACCGGGACAGGAAAATGAAAAACTGTTTTTT
CATQPGQENEKLFF
>TRBJ1-3|TRBV30|-|-
TGTGCCTGGGGCAGAAACACCATATATTTT
CAWGRNTIYF
>TRBJ2-3|TRBV7-8|-|TRBD2
TGTGCCAGCAGCCCCCTAGCGGGGTCGGTAGATACGCAGTATTTT
CASSPLAGSVDTQYF
>TRBJ2-7|TRBV7-9|-|-
TGTGCCAGCAGCTTAACCGCCGGGACAAGGGTCTACGAGCAGTACTTC
CASSLTAGTRVYEQYF
>TRBJ1-4|TRBV2|-|TRBD1
TGTGCCAGCAGACCCGGACAGGTGAATGAAAAACTGTTTTTT
CASRPGQVNEKLFF
>TRBJ1-1|TRBV3-1/TRBV3-2|-|-
TGTGCCAGCAGCCAACAGGGTTCGTACACTGAAGCTTTCTTT
CASSQQGSYTEAFF
>TRBJ1-1|TRBV11-2|-|-
TGTGCCAGCAGCTTAGTTGGAGTGAACACTGAAGCTTTCTTT
CASSLVGVNTEAFF
>TRBJ1-2|TRBV27|-|TRBD1
TGTGCCAGCAGATCCGGACAGGGGCGGGGCGGCTACACCTTC
CASRSGQGRGGYTF